This record looks at one T cell receptor (beta chain) sequence and its context. The data derive from a study of shared clonotypes between healthy human individuals. The CDR3 sequence is 16 residues long. Per the germline V gene, CDR1 is SQVTM and CDR2 is ANQGSEA. The trim removed 6 bases at V and 4 bases at J, leaving 16 bases unmatched. Generated by immunoSEQ multiplex PCR, the TCRdb table keeps only in-frame clones and is missing some. This table holds about 980,000 clones, 70% to 85% found once. This sequence originates from a man aged 18 to 35 in good health. The rearrangement joins TRBV29-1 to TRBJ2-5; 8 positions match TRBD2. The sequenced sample consisted of memory CD4+ T cells sorted from blood. Described subset: CD45RA-negative fraction. The CDR3 DNA follows: TGCAGCGTCCTTCCGGGACTAGGACGATCTGGAGAGACCCAGTACTTC. As protein: CSVLPGLGRSGETQYF.